The source of this TCR beta chain is a study of T cell responses to AZD1222 COVID-19 vaccine. General study points: Nearly half of spike-specific TCRs reportedly go after variant regions that carry no mutations. Baseline seropositivity characterized only a handful of AZD1222 recipients. The donor cohort was predominantly white British with a female majority, and clonal diversity may have been underestimated.

About this clone: Its antigen is not known.

Some clones are missing from TCRdb's copy, which holds only in-frame ones; the method was immunoSEQ multiplex PCR. The sample contains some 160,000 clones, approximately 90% of which appear only once. The CDR3 spans 14 residues. Between the trimmed V and J ends, which lost 7 bases and 3 bases, there was a span of 13 bases. Germline CDR1 LNHDA, CDR2 SQIVND (reference sequence). The rearrangement links TRBV19 to TRBJ2-1, with no clear D. The TCR originated in an adult in good health. This material consisted of peripheral blood, taken on day 0 of AZD1222 vaccination. This CDR3 reads CASTSDSDYNEQFF. In DNA, the CDR3 is TGTGCCAGTACGAGCGACTCAGACTACAATGAGCAGTTCTTC.